This T cell receptor (beta chain) was documented in a study of cytomegalovirus exposure and HLA in healthy donors. Worth noting for this clone: Its cognate antigen is unknown.

CDR3 length: 13 amino acids. Germline V gives CDR1 SNHLY, CDR2 FYNNEI. The V and J ends lost 6 bases and 7 bases respectively, with 15 bases between them. Vbeta (60) and Jbeta (13) primers were used in the PCR. Clones were sequenced by immunoSEQ multiplex PCR, and TCRdb holds only the in-frame ones, with some missing. The table has around 110,000 clones, around 84% seen once. Study-wide points: What was likely a sequencing artifact was a cluster of highly shared sequence variants.

The chain employs TRBV2 and TRBJ1-2; no clear D. The sequence derives from a man aged 25 to 40 in good health and CMV-seropositive. Sequencing was done on a sample of PBMCs. CDR3 residues: CASSAGRSSGYTF. CDR3 nucleotides: TGTGCCAGCAGCGCCGGGAGATCTAGTGGCTACACCTTC.